These T cell receptor beta chains were read from a single sample in a study of regulatory T cells in long-lasting Graves disease. MiXCR, run by TCRdb on the multiplex PCR reads, gives a single entry per CDR3 protein. Here the sample spans roughly 300,000 distinct CDR3 sequences, around a fifth being singletons. This material consisted of peripheral blood mononuclear cells (PBMCs), taken when the disease was refractory, from a patient treated with antithyroid drugs. These receptors came from a female donor with Graves disease. Each CDR3 is given with its conserved first and last residue. The D gene is left open where the match is weak. A row's size may be missing; if present it is once, few, many or a size class.

TRBJ1-4	many	TRBV5-1	NA	TGCGCCAGCAGCTTAAGGGGTGCGGATGAAAAACTGTTTTTT	CASSLRGADEKLFF
TRBJ2-7	many	TRBV2	NA	TGTGCCAGCAGTGAATTGAGGAGCTCCTACGAGCAGTACTTC	CASSELRSSYEQYF
TRBJ2-7	NA	TRBV11-2	NA	TGTGCCAGCAACCCCGGGCCGAACTCCTACGAGCAGTACTTC	CASNPGPNSYEQYF
TRBJ1-2	NA	TRBV29-1	TRBD1	TGCAGCGTTGATCAAGGGGGCGCTGGCTACACCTTC	CSVDQGGAGYTF
TRBJ1-2	NA	TRBV18	NA	TGTGCCAGCTCACCATCGGCAAATCCATACGGCTACACCTTC	CASSPSANPYGYTF
TRBJ1-2	NA	TRBV20-1	TRBD1	TGCAGCGGGACAGGGGGCGCAAACTATGACTACACCTTC	CSGTGGANYDYTF
TRBJ2-1	few	TRBV6-1	NA	TGTGCCAGCAGTGAAGGACGGGACAATGAGCAGTTCTTC	CASSEGRDNEQFF
TRBJ1-5	NA	TRBV20-1	NA	TGCAGTGCTAGAGACGACGGGACACCTAGCAATCAGCCCCAGCATTTT	CSARDDGTPSNQPQHF
TRBJ2-2	NA	TRBV7-3	NA	TGTGCCAGCAGCTTAGAAGGGAAGGGAACCGAGGAGCTGTTTTTT	CASSLEGKGTEELFF
TRBJ2-4	once	TRBV4-3	NA	TGCGCCAGCAGCCGCGGATACAGGGAAGCCAAAAACATTCAGCACTTC	CASSRGYREAKNIQHF
TRBJ2-7	many	TRBV6-9	TRBD2	TGTGCCAGCAGTTATGAGCCTAGCGGTTCCCACGAGCAGTACTTC	CASSYEPSGSHEQYF
TRBJ1-6	many	TRBV27	NA	TGTGCCAGCAGCCCAGACAGGTCCCCACCCCTCCACTTT	CASSPDRSPPLHF
TRBJ2-2	NA	TRBV9	NA	TGTTGGACAGATACCGGGGAGCTGTTTTTT	CWTDTGELFF
TRBJ2-2	NA	TRBV9	NA	TGTGCCAGCAGCCCCCCGGGGGCAACCGGGGAGCTGTTTTTT	CASSPPGATGELFF
TRBJ2-7	NA	TRBV4-3	TRBD2	TGCGCCAGCAGCGAGGCGCTAGCGGCGTACGAGCAGTACTTC	CASSEALAAYEQYF
TRBJ1-2	few	TRBV7-8	NA	TGTGCCAGCAGCTTAGATCCGGGGACTAACTATGGCTACACCTTC	CASSLDPGTNYGYTF
TRBJ1-3	NA	TRBV7-9	NA	TGTGCCAGCAGCCACAACCTCTCTGGAAACACCATATATTTT	CASSHNLSGNTIYF
TRBJ1-5	many	TRBV5-5	NA	TGTGCCAGCAGCTTGATAGACAACAATCAGCCCCAGCATTTT	CASSLIDNNQPQHF
TRBJ1-2	many	TRBV28	NA	TGTGCCAGCAGCCGCATGGTCGGCGTTGAGGGCTACACCTTC	CASSRMVGVEGYTF
TRBJ1-2	many	TRBV5-6	NA	TGTGCCAGCAGCGCCACAGCTAACTATGGCTACACCTTC	CASSATANYGYTF
TRBJ1-3	few	TRBV7-2	NA	TGTGCCAGCAGCGTCGGGGCCGGGTCTGGAAACACCATATATTTT	CASSVGAGSGNTIYF
TRBJ2-7	many	TRBV20-1	NA	TGCAGTGCCCACGCGGGTTTCCCTCCCGAGCAGTACTTC	CSAHAGFPPEQYF
TRBJ1-1	NA	TRBV6-5	NA	TGTGCCAGCAGTTACCCCCCTCCGTCCGAAGCTTTCTTT	CASSYPPPSEAFF
TRBJ2-3	few	TRBV7-2	NA	TGTGCCAGCAGCCCACCCGTTGCGGGAAACACAGATACGCAGTATTTT	CASSPPVAGNTDTQYF
TRBJ2-2	NA	TRBV3-1	NA	TGTGCCAGCAGCCAATCTACCCCCGCCGGGGAGCTGTTTTTT	CASSQSTPAGELFF
TRBJ1-5	many	TRBV6-1	NA	TGTGCCAGCACGACAGCCGATAGCAATCAGCCCCAGCATTTT	CASTTADSNQPQHF